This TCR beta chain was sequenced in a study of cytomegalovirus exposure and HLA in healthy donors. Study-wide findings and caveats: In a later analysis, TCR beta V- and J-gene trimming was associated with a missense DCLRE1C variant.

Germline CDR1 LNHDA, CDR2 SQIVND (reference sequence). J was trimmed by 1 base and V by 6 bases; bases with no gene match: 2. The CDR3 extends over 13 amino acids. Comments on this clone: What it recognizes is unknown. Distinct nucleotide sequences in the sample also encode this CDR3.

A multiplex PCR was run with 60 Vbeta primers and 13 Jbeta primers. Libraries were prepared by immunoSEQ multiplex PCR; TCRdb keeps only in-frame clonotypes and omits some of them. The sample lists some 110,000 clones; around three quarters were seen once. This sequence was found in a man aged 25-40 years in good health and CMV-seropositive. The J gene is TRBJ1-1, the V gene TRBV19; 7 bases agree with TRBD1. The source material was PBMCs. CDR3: CASSGTANTEAFF. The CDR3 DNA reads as TGTGCCAGTAGCGGGACAGCGAACACTGAAGCTTTCTTT.